This T cell receptor beta chain was identified during a study of T cells after yellow fever vaccination. This clonotype was counted ten times or more. Looked up from germline, CDR1 is KGHDR and CDR2 is SFDVKD. V was cut by 9 bases and J by 4 bases, with 18 bases left in between. The CDR3 sequence is 15 residues long. From the 5' RACE reads, TCRdb called clonotypes with MiXCR, one entry per CDR3 protein. Seen here are approximately 120,000 distinct CDR3 sequences, around 7.7% observed once, and the top ten hold around 2.7%. This rearrangement joins TRBV24-1 to TRBJ2-1; possible D gene TRBD2, 5 bases. This TCR came from a man between 18 and 35 years old who received the YFV17D yellow fever vaccine. Here the sequenced sample was CD4+ T cells sorted from PBMCs, taken approximately 11 days after the first yellow fever vaccination. CDR3: CATQDSSGIYNEQFF. Here the CDR3 DNA reads TGTGCCACCCAGGACTCCAGCGGAATATACAATGAGCAGTTCTTC.